This section outlines one T cell receptor (beta chain) sequence together with its context. As yet, its antigen is unknown. This sample stems from a study of OX40 agonist ivuxolimab in advanced cancers. Study context: All patients had ivuxolimab intravenously every 2 weeks at 0.01 to 10 mg/kg.

The ends were cut back, 0 bases at V and 5 bases at J, with 10 bases in the middle. This CDR3 spans 14 amino acids. Germline V gene data show CDR1 as MNHEY and CDR2 as SVGAGI. Regarding the study as a whole: At doses 0.1 to 3.0 mg/kg, CD4+ and CD8+ clones expanded. CD4+ T cells averaged fewer expanded clones than CD8+ T cells.

Assay used: immunoSEQ multiplex PCR; TCRdb lists only in-frame clones, some missing. The repertoire holds tens of thousands of clones, about 83% seen once, with around 0.8% in the top ten. The receptor comes from an adult with an advanced solid tumor such as melanoma, head and neck, liver or kidney cancer. The source material was CD4+ or CD8+ T cells sorted from blood, sampled in a trial of the OX40 agonist ivuxolimab. V usage is TRBV6-5 and J usage is TRBJ2-5; D is possibly TRBD2 (5 bases). The CDR3 nucleotides are TGTGCCAGCAGTTACTCGGTGTCGGGGGAGACCCAGTACTTC. This codes for CASSYSVSGETQYF.